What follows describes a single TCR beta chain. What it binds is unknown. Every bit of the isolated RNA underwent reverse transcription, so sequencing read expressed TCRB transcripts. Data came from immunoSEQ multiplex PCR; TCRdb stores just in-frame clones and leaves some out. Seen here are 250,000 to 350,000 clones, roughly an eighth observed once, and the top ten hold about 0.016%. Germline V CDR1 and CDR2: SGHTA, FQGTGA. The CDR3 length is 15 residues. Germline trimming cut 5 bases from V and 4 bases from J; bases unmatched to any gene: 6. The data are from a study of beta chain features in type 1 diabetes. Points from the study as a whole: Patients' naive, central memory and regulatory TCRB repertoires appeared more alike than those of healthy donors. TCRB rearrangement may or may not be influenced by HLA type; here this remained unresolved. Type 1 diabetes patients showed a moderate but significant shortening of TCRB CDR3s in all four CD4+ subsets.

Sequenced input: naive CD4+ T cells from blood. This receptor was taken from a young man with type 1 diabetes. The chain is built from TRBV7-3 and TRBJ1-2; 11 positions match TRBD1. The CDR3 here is CASSGRTGGAYGYTF. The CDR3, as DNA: TGTGCCAGCAGCGGGAGGACAGGGGGCGCCTATGGCTACACCTTC.